Listed below are T cell receptor beta chains from one sample, sequenced in a study of blood T cell repertoires in COVID-19. Only in-frame clones appear in the TCRdb table, and some are missing; sequencing was by immunoSEQ multiplex PCR. The sample includes approximately 220,000 clones, around 86% of them seen just once. The source material was PBMCs or T cells enriched from blood (not recorded which). The receptors here all came from a middle-aged woman with acute COVID-19. The CDR3 runs from the conserved cysteine through the conserved F or W. Fields, in order: J gene, V gene, clone size, CDR3 length, CDR3 protein. Expanded clones get a size class; other rows say once, few or many, or leave the size out.

J: TRBJ2-1
V: TRBV11-3
size: .
length: 17
CDR3: CASSYTPGTSGTNEQFF

J: TRBJ2-7
V: TRBV6-5
size: few
length: 15
CDR3: CASSSLTSGYYEQYF

J: TRBJ2-3
V: TRBV20-1
size: .
length: 16
CDR3: CSASRLGQTSTDTQYF

J: TRBJ2-3
V: TRBV28
size: .
length: 17
CDR3: CASSFRRPDSLWYTQYF

J: TRBJ2-7
V: TRBV7-3
size: .
length: 14
CDR3: CASSLGTSEGEQYF

J: TRBJ1-1
V: TRBV19
size: .
length: 17
CDR3: CASSIGQGAPMNTEAFF

J: TRBJ1-1
V: TRBV6-6
size: .
length: 15
CDR3: CASSPGTGGGTEAFF

J: TRBJ2-5
V: TRBV30
size: .
length: 14
CDR3: CAWSGGLAGETQYF

J: TRBJ2-3
V: TRBV5-1
size: .
length: 16
CDR3: CASSLKMGGDTDTQYF

J: TRBJ1-2
V: TRBV27
size: .
length: 14
CDR3: CASSSLTGGDGYTF

J: TRBJ1-2
V: TRBV19
size: .
length: 13
CDR3: CASSVQENYGYTF

J: TRBJ2-3
V: TRBV6-4
size: few
length: 14
CDR3: CARIQGLLTDTQYF

J: TRBJ2-1
V: TRBV2
size: .
length: 20
CDR3: CASSVRSGRSTWSSYNEQFF

J: TRBJ2-5
V: TRBV7-2
size: .
length: 15
CDR3: CASSSFTSGQETQYF

J: TRBJ1-1
V: TRBV28
size: once
length: 13
CDR3: CASRTSRNTEAFF

J: TRBJ2-1
V: TRBV5-4
size: .
length: 15
CDR3: CASSLDQGPYNEQFF

J: TRBJ2-5
V: TRBV12-3/TRBV12-4
size: .
length: 13
CDR3: CATCGGHQETQYF

J: TRBJ2-5
V: TRBV29-1
size: few
length: 14
CDR3: CSVVGAGGGETQYF

J: TRBJ2-1
V: TRBV15
size: .
length: 18
CDR3: CATSTSISSGRAFNEQFF

J: TRBJ1-1
V: TRBV3-1/TRBV3-2
size: once
length: 16
CDR3: CASSQSGVLRNTEAFF

J: TRBJ1-3
V: TRBV5-4
size: .
length: 14
CDR3: CASSVTGGLNTIYF

J: TRBJ1-6
V: TRBV14
size: .
length: 14
CDR3: CASSQEVRNSPLHF

J: TRBJ1-2
V: TRBV28
size: .
length: 14
CDR3: CASSSGRAIDGYTF

J: TRBJ1-5
V: TRBV28
size: once
length: 12
CDR3: CASWSVLQPQHF

J: TRBJ2-3
V: TRBV7-9
size: few
length: 16
CDR3: CASSLGLAGAPDTQYF

J: TRBJ1-1
V: TRBV5-4
size: once
length: 12
CDR3: CASRSPGTEAFF

J: TRBJ2-1
V: TRBV29-1
size: .
length: 14
CDR3: CSAGGTSGSDEQFF

J: TRBJ2-3
V: TRBV11-3
size: .
length: 17
CDR3: CASSFHPSGRATDTQYF

J: TRBJ2-7
V: TRBV7-9
size: .
length: 14
CDR3: CASSTRGLFDEQYF

J: TRBJ1-2
V: TRBV5-1
size: .
length: 15
CDR3: CASSPQGRADTGYTF

J: TRBJ1-3
V: TRBV6-5
size: .
length: 15
CDR3: CASSPRTYSGNTIYF

J: TRBJ2-7
V: TRBV28
size: .
length: 12
CDR3: CASRARPFEQYF

J: TRBJ1-5
V: TRBV28
size: few
length: 17
CDR3: CASSLPDSLGYNQPQHF

J: TRBJ2-3
V: TRBV28
size: .
length: 15
CDR3: CATRPGDRGTDTQYF

J: TRBJ2-1
V: TRBV19
size: few
length: 15
CDR3: CASSSDSSSYNEQFF

J: TRBJ2-7
V: TRBV6-5
size: .
length: 12
CDR3: CASSRTDYEQYF

J: TRBJ1-3
V: TRBV10-3
size: .
length: 15
CDR3: CAISTGGMYGNTIYF

J: TRBJ2-7
V: TRBV9
size: .
length: 15
CDR3: CASSETSGFGGEQYF

J: TRBJ2-7
V: TRBV20-1
size: .
length: 16
CDR3: CSASRPRQGLLYEQYF

J: TRBJ2-1
V: TRBV19
size: .
length: 13
CDR3: CASSSGLANEQFF

J: TRBJ2-1
V: TRBV11-2
size: .
length: 11
CDR3: CASSKDTAAFF

J: TRBJ2-7
V: TRBV4-2
size: .
length: 15
CDR3: CASSQVTSAYYEQYF

J: TRBJ2-2
V: TRBV29-1
size: .
length: 17
CDR3: CSVAIGTSGANTGELFF

J: TRBJ2-7
V: TRBV5-1
size: .
length: 16
CDR3: CASSLEPRTGIYEQYF

J: TRBJ2-3
V: TRBV30
size: .
length: 17
CDR3: CAWSPGLAGVSTDTQYF